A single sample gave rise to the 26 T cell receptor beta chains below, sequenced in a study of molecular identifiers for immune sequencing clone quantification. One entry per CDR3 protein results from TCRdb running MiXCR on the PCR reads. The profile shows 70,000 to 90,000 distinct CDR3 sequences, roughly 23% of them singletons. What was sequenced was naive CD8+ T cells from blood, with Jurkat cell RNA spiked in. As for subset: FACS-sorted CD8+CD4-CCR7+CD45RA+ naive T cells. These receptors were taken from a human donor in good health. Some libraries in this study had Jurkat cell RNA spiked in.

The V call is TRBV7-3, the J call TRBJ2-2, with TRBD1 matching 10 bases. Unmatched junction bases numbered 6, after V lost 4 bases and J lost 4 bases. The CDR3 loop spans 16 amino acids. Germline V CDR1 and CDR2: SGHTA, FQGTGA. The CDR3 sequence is CASSSPDRGITGELFF. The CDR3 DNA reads TGTGCCAGCAGCTCACCGGACAGGGGGATCACCGGGGAGCTGTTTTTT.

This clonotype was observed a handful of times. Here the CDR3 DNA reads TGTGCCAGCAGCTCTATACCGGCACTAGCGGAGGGCTACAATGAGCAGTTCTTC. Protein sequence: CASSSIPALAEGYNEQFF. The rearrangement joins TRBV7-3 to TRBJ2-1; 8 bases match TRBD2. Germline CDR1 SGHTA, CDR2 FQGTGA. The V segment lost 4 bases and the J segment 3 bases; nucleotides outside the gene matches: 14. CDR3 length equals 18 residues. Full variable domain (missing parts from reference TRBV7-3 and TRBJ2-1): GAGVSQTPSNKVTEKGKYVELRCDPISGHTALYWYRQSLGQGPEFLIYFQGTGAADDSGLPNDRFFAVRPEGSVSTLKIQRTERGDSAVYLCASSSIPALAEGYNEQFFGPGTRLTVL.

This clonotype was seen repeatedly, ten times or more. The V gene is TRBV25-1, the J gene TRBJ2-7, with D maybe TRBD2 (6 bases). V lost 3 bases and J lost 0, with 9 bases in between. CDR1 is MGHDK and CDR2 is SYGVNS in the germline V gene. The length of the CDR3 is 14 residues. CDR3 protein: CASSDEGLSYEQYF. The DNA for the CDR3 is TGTGCCAGCAGTGACGAGGGACTCTCCTACGAGCAGTACTTC.

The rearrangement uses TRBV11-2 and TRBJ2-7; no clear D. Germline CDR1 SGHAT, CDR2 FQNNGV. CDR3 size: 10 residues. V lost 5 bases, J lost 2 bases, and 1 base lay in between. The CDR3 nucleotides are TGTGCCAGCAGCGCCTACGAGCAGTACTTC. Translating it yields CASSAYEQYF.

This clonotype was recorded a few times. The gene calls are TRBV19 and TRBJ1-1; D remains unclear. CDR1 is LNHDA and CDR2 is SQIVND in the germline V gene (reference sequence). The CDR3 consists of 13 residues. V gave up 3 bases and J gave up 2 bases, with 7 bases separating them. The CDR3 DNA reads TGTGCCAGTAGTATGAGCAGTAACACTGAAGCTTTCTTT. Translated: CASSMSSNTEAFF.

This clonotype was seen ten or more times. CDR3 DNA: TGCGCCAGCAGTGTATTAGCGGGGCACACCGGGGAGCTGTTTTTT. As protein: CASSVLAGHTGELFF. The chain links TRBV10-2 to TRBJ2-2; 8 bases are shared with TRBD2. CDR1 is WSHSY, CDR2 SAAADI, per germline. Trimming took 4 bases from V and 3 from J; bases not matched to a gene: 4. The CDR3 loop spans 15 amino acids.

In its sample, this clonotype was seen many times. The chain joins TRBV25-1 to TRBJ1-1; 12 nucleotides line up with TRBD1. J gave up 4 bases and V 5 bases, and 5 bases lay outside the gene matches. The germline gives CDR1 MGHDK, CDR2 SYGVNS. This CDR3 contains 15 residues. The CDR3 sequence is CASSQGQGAGTEAFF. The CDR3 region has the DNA TGTGCCAGCAGTCAGGGACAGGGGGCGGGCACTGAAGCTTTCTTT.

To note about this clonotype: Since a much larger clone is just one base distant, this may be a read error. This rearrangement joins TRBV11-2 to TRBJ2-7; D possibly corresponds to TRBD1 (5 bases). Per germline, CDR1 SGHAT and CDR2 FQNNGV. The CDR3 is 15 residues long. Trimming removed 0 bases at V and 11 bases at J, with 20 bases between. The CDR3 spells CASSLDGADWFGKYF. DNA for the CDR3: TGTGCCAGCAGCTTAGATGGGGCAGACTGGTTTGGAAAGTACTTC. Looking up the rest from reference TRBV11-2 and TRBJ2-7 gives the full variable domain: EAGVAQSPRYKIIEKRQSVAFWCNPISGHATLYWYQQILGQGPKLLIQFQNNGVVDDSQLPKDRFSAERLKGVDSTLKIQPAKLEDSAVYLCASSLDGADWFGKYFGPGTRLTVT.

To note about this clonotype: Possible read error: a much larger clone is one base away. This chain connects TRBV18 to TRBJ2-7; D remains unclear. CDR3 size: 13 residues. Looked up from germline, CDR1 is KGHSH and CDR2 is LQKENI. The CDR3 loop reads CAGSTASTYEQYF. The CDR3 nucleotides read TGTGCCGGCTCAACTGCCTCGACCTACGAGCAGTACTTC. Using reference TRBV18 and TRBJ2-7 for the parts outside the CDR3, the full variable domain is NAGVMQNPRHLVRRRGQEARLRCSPMKGHSHVYWYRQLPEEGLKFMVYLQKENIIDESGMPKERFSAEFPKEGPSILRIQQVVRGDSAAYFCAGSTASTYEQYFGPGTRLTVT.

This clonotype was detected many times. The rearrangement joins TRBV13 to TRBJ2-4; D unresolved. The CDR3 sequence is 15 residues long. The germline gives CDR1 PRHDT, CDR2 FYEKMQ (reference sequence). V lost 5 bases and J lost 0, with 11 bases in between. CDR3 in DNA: TGTGCCAGCAGCGCCAGCTTGATAGCCAAAAACATTCAGTACTTC. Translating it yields CASSASLIAKNIQYF.

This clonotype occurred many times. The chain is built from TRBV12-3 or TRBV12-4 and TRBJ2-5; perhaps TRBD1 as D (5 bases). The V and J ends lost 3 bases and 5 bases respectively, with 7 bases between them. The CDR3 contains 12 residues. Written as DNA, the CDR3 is TGTGCCAGCAGTTTTCAGGGTGAGACCCAGTACTTC. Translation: CASSFQGETQYF.

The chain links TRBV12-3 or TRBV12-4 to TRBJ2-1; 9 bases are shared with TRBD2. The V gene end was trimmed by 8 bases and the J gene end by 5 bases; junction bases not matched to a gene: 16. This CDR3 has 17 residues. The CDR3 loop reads CASGGPSGTSRDNEQFF. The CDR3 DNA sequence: TGTGCCAGCGGTGGGCCCTCCGGGACTAGCCGGGACAATGAGCAGTTCTTC.

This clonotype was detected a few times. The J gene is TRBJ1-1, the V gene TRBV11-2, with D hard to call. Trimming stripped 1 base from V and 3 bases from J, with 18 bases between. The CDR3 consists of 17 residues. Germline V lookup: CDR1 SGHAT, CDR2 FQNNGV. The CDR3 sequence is CASSLVSQLGMDTEAFF. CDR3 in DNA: TGTGCCAGCAGCTTAGTGTCCCAACTGGGTATGGACACTGAAGCTTTCTTT.

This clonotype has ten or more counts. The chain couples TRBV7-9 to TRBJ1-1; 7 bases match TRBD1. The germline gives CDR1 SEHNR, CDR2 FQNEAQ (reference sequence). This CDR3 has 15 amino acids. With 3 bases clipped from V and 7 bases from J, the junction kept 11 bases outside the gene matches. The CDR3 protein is CASSLTGRAANEAFF. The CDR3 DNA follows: TGTGCCAGCAGCTTGACAGGGAGGGCGGCGAATGAAGCTTTCTTT.

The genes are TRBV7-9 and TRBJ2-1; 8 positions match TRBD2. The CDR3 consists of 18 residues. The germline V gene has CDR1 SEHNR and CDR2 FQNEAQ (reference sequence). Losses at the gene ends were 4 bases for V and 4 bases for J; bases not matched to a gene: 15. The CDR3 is CASSSLSGADQTYNEQFF. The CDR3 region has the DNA TGTGCCAGCAGCTCACTTAGCGGGGCCGACCAAACGTACAATGAGCAGTTCTTC.

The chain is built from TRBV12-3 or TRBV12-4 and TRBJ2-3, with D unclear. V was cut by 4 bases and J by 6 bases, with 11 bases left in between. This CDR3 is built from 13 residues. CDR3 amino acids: CASSSTNLDTQYF. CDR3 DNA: TGTGCCAGCAGTTCCACAAATCTGGATACGCAGTATTTT.

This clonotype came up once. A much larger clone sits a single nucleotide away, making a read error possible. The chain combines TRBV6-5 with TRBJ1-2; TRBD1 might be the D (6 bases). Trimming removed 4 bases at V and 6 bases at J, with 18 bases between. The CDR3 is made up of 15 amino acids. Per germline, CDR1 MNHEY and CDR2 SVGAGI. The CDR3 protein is CASSSNTGGRNGYTF. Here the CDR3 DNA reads TGTGCCAGCAGTTCGAATACGGGGGGCAGGAATGGCTACACCTTC.

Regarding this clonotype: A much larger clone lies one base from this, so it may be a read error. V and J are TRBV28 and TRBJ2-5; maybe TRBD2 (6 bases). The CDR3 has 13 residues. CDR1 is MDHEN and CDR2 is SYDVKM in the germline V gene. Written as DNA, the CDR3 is TGTGCCAGCAGTTTCCGGGGGTTAGAGGCCCAGTACTTC. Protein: CASSFRGLEAQYF.

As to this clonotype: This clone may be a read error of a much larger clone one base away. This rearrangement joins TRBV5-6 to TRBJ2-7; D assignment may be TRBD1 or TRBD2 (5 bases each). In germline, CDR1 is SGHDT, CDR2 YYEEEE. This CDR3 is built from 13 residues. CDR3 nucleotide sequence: TGTGCCAGCAGCTGGGGGTACTCCCACGAGCAGTACTTC. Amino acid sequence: CASSWGYSHEQYF.

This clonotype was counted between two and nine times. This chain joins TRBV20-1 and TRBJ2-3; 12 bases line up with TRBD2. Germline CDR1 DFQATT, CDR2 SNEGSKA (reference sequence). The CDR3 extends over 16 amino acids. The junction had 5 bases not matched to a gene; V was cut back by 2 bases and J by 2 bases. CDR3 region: CSARLLAGGVTDTQYF. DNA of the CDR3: TGCAGTGCTAGACTACTAGCGGGGGGAGTCACAGATACGCAGTATTTT.

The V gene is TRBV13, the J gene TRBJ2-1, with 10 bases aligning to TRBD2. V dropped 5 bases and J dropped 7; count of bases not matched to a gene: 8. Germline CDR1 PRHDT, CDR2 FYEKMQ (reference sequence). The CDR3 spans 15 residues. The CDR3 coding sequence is TGTGCCAGCAGCATCCCTAGCGGGGGATCAAATGAGCAGTTCTTC. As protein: CASSIPSGGSNEQFF.

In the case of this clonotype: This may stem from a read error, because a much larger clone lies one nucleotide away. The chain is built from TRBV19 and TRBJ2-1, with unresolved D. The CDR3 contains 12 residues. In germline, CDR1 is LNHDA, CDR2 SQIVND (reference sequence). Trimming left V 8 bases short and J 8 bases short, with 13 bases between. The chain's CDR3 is CASGPFPDEQFF. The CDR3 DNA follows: TGTGCCAGTGGTCCCTTTCCCGATGAGCAGTTCTTC. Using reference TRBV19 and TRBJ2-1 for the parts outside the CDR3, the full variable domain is DGGITQSPKYLFRKEGQNVTLSCEQNLNHDAMYWYRQDPGQGLRLIYYSQIVNDFQKGDIAEGYSVSREKKESFPLTVTSAQKNPTAFYLCASGPFPDEQFFGPGTRLTVL.

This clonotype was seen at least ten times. The CDR3 bases are TGTGCCAGCAGCCAAGATCCCCCTGGACTAGCGGGAGGGGTGGATACGCAGTATTTT. This translates into CASSQDPPGLAGGVDTQYF. The rearrangement links TRBV4-2 to TRBJ2-3; TRBD2 matches at 15 bases. V lost 0 bases and J lost 6; bases outside the gene matches: 10. The CDR3 has 19 residues. From germline, CDR1 is LGHNA and CDR2 YNFKEQ.

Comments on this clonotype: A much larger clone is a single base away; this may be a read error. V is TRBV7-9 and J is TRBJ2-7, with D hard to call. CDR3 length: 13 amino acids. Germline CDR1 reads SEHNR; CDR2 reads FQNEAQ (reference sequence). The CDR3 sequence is CASNLSFSPEQYF. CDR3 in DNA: TGTGCCAGCAACTTATCATTCAGCCCCGAGCAGTACTTC.

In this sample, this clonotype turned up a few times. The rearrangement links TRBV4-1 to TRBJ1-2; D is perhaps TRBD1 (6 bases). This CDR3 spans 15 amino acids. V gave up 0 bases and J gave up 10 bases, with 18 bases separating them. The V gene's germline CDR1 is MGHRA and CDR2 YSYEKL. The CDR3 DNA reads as TGCGCCAGCAGCCAAGAACCGGTAGGGGACATCGACTACACCTTC. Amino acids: CASSQEPVGDIDYTF.

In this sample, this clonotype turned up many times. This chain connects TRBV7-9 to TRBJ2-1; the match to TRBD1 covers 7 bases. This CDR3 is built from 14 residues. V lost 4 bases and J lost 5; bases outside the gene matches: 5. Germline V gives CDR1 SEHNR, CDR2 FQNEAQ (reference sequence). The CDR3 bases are TGTGCCAGCAGCTCCCGGGACAGAAACAATGAGCAGTTCTTC. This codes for CASSSRDRNNEQFF.